What follows describes a single T cell receptor (beta chain). This sample stems from a study of blood T cell repertoires in COVID-19. Study-level background: Acute-phase and convalescent COVID-19 samples originated in the United States, Italy and Spain.

This CDR3 contains 18 residues. Per the germline V gene, CDR1 is LGHNA and CDR2 is YSLEER. V lost 3 bases, J lost 0 bases, and 12 bases stayed unmatched. Methods used by the authors: Amplified reference gene primers provided the basis for estimating nucleated cell counts. Sequencing was performed with immunoSEQ multiplex PCR; in TCRdb, only in-frame clones are kept and a portion is missing. The V and J calls and clone size come from that table; D and trimming were worked out from the DNA. The table lists about 190,000 clones, about 81% of them singletons. This chain links TRBV4-3 with TRBJ2-7; 9 nucleotides line up with TRBD1. The sample taken for sequencing was peripheral blood. This receptor was identified in a man aged 25-45 years with active or convalescent COVID-19. The CDR3 is CASSHYPPKTGGSYEQYF. CDR3 nucleotides: TGCGCCAGCAGCCACTATCCCCCAAAGACAGGGGGCTCCTACGAGCAGTACTTC.